At least ten counts were recorded for the clone carrying this T cell receptor (beta chain). The CDR3 runs to 17 residues. The ends were cut back, 5 bases at V and 1 base at J, with 15 bases in the middle. The germline V gene encodes CDR1 WSHSY and CDR2 SAAADI. This sample was included in a study of T cells after yellow fever vaccination. MiXCR, applied by TCRdb to the 5' RACE reads, yields one record per CDR3 protein. Among tens of thousands of distinct CDR3 sequences listed, 4% to 6% were seen once. This chain joins TRBV10-2 and TRBJ1-6; a possible D gene is TRBD1 (6 bases). Here the sequenced sample was PBMCs, either bulk or a sorted T-cell subset (CD4+, CD8+, memory, or dextramer-sorted; not recorded which), taken about 41 days after the first yellow fever vaccination. The source of this sequence is a man between 18 and 35 years old who received the YFV17D yellow fever vaccine. The CDR3 nucleotides are TGCGCCAGCAGTCCGGACAGAGGCCTATCCTATAATTCACCCCTCCACTTT. Translation gives CASSPDRGLSYNSPLHF.